One sample yielded the 21 T cell receptor beta chains listed below, sequenced in a study of T cell responses to AZD1222 COVID-19 vaccine. TCRdb's copy holds only in-frame clones and misses some; the assay was immunoSEQ multiplex PCR. This table holds 95,000 to 110,000 clones, more than 75% found once. Sequences were derived from peripheral blood, sampled on day 0 of AZD1222 vaccination. All receptors come from an adult in good health.

This chain uses TRBV5-1 with TRBJ1-6; TRBD1 is a possible D gene (5 bases). The length of the CDR3 is 13 residues. V was trimmed by 5 bases and J by 8 bases, leaving 11 bases between them. Germline-derived CDR1 and CDR2 are SGHRS and YFSETQ. The CDR3 coding sequence is TGCGCCAGCAGTGTCCAGGGTGATTCACCCCTCCACTTT. Translating it yields CASSVQGDSPLHF.

This rearrangement joins TRBV7-8 to TRBJ1-1; 8 nucleotides match TRBD1. Germline CDR1 and CDR2: SGHVS and FQNEAQ. CDR3 length equals 15 residues. V was clipped by 1 base and J by 10 bases; unmatched bases: 11. The CDR3 sequence: CASSLGRLTGTGAFF. The DNA of the CDR3 is TGTGCCAGCAGCTTAGGACGCTTGACCGGGACAGGAGCTTTCTTT.

The CDR3 spells CASRLGGANTEAFF. Written as DNA, the CDR3 is TGTGCCAGCAGACTGGGAGGGGCGAACACTGAAGCTTTCTTT. The V and J genes are TRBV27 and TRBJ1-1, with a tentative D call TRBD1 (5 bases). Germline V lookup: CDR1 MNHEY, CDR2 SMNVEV (reference sequence). Trimming left V 6 bases short and J 1 base short, with 12 bases between. The CDR3 totals 14 residues.

The J gene is TRBJ2-7, the V gene TRBV6-6; D perhaps matches TRBD1 (5 bases). This CDR3 spans 12 amino acids. Per germline, CDR1 MNHNY and CDR2 SVGAGI (reference sequence). V was pared by 5 bases and J by 7 bases, with 12 bases between. The DNA of the CDR3 is TGTGCCAGCAGTCGTCCTAAGGGGGAGCAGTACTTC. This codes for CASSRPKGEQYF.

The chain recombines TRBV5-1 with TRBJ1-2; D may be TRBD1 (5 bases). V lost 1 base and J 7 bases, leaving 11 bases between the germline ends. Germline lookup yields CDR1 SGHRS and CDR2 YFSETQ. The CDR3 extends over 13 amino acids. The CDR3 loop is CASSLQGIAGYTF. The CDR3 nucleotides are TGCGCCAGCAGCTTGCAGGGAATCGCTGGCTACACCTTC. The complete variable domain, with remaining parts taken from reference TRBV5-1 and TRBJ1-2, reads KAGVTQTPRYLIKTRGQQVTLSCSPISGHRSVSWYQQTPGQGLQFLFEYFSETQRNKGNFPGRFSGRQFSNSRSEMNVSTLELGDSALYLCASSLQGIAGYTFGSGTRLTVV.

V is TRBV6-1 and J is TRBJ2-3, with D hard to call. Germline V lookup: CDR1 MNHNS, CDR2 SASEGT. CDR3 length: 16 residues. Trimming took off 1 base at V and 2 bases at J, with 13 bases between the two ends. The CDR3 loop is CASSEEIHHSTDTQYF. The CDR3, as DNA: TGTGCCAGCAGTGAAGAGATCCACCACTCCACAGATACGCAGTATTTT.

This clone was detected a few times. This sequence joins TRBV7-2 and TRBJ1-6; tentative D call: TRBD1 (6 bases). Trimming shortened V by 1 base and J by 10 bases, and 8 bases separated the two germline ends. Germline-derived CDR1 and CDR2 are SGHTA and FQGNSA. CDR3 length equals 13 residues. The CDR3 spells CASSLVGGSPLHF. DNA of the CDR3: TGTGCCAGCAGCTTAGTCGGGGGCTCACCCCTCCACTTT.

The chain couples TRBV7-3 to TRBJ2-2; possibly TRBD1 for D (6 bases). The germline V and J ends were trimmed by 5 bases and 6 bases, with 19 bases remaining between them. CDR3 size: 16 residues. Germline CDR1 and CDR2: SGHTA and FQGTGA. CDR3 residues: CASSGYVGTRPGELFF. CDR3 nucleotide sequence: TGTGCCAGCAGCGGATATGTGGGGACACGACCCGGGGAGCTGTTTTTT.

The chain has TRBV4-3 and TRBJ1-6; D not resolved. The CDR3 covers 16 residues. Germline V gene data show CDR1 as LGHNA and CDR2 as YSLEER. The germline V and J ends were trimmed by 3 bases and 7 bases, with 16 bases remaining between them. CDR3 bases: TGCGCCAGCAGCCATGAACGGGGTGAGGTAAATTCACCCCTCCACTTT. Translating it yields CASSHERGEVNSPLHF.

This chain's CDR3 is CASSGGLARPEQFF. The CDR3 bases are TGCGCCAGCAGCGGGGGACTGGCCCGTCCTGAGCAGTTCTTC. This chain joins TRBV5-1 and TRBJ2-1; D is perhaps TRBD2 (6 bases). CDR1 and CDR2 (germline): SGHRS, YFSETQ. The CDR3 totals 14 residues. Trimming removed 4 bases at V and 9 bases at J, with 17 bases between.

The rearrangement uses TRBV6-5 and TRBJ1-1; D may be TRBD1 (6 bases). The length of the CDR3 is 14 residues. CDR1 MNHEY and CDR2 SVGAGI come from the germline V gene. Trimming left V 6 bases short and J 2 bases short, with 13 bases between. The CDR3 bases are TGTGCCAGCAGCCGGATGGGACAAAACACTGAAGCTTTCTTT. Translation gives CASSRMGQNTEAFF.

The chain uses TRBV15 and TRBJ2-5; tentatively, D is TRBD1 (6 bases). Germline V lookup: CDR1 LNHNV, CDR2 YYDKDF (reference sequence). The CDR3 length is 17 residues. The V and J ends lost 0 bases and 3 bases respectively, with 17 bases between them. DNA of the CDR3: TGTGCCACCAGCAGAGATTCGCGTTTGGACAGCAAAGAGACCCAGTACTTC. It yields the protein CATSRDSRLDSKETQYF.

The rearrangement uses TRBV19 and TRBJ1-4, with D uncertain. This CDR3 is 15 amino acids long. V gave up 7 bases and J gave up 4 bases, with 16 bases separating them. From germline, CDR1 is LNHDA and CDR2 SQIVND (reference sequence). CDR3 DNA: TGTGCCAGTATCGAGAAGACATCCGGTAATGAAAAACTGTTTTTT. It translates to CASIEKTSGNEKLFF.

The J gene is TRBJ2-2, the V gene TRBV19; D not resolved. Germline loops: CDR1 LNHDA, CDR2 SQIVND (reference sequence). The V end lost 4 bases, the J end lost 8 bases, and 11 bases lay between the germline ends. The CDR3 runs to 13 residues. CDR3: CASSTNTWGELFF. The CDR3 DNA is TGTGCCAGTAGTACTAACACGTGGGGGGAGCTGTTTTTT.

The chain uses TRBV5-1 and TRBJ2-1; D not certain. CDR1 and CDR2 from the germline V gene are SGHRS and YFSETQ. This CDR3 is built from 13 residues. V was pared by 0 bases and J by 13 bases, with 14 bases between. DNA of the CDR3: TGCGCCAGCAGCTTGGTTTCTCGAAAAGACCAGTTCTTC. Encoded protein: CASSLVSRKDQFF.

V is TRBV5-6 and J is TRBJ1-2; 8 nucleotides align to TRBD1. V trimming: 0 bases; J trimming: 4 bases; junction bases outside the gene matches: 2. CDR3 length equals 14 residues. CDR1 and CDR2 from the germline V gene are SGHDT and YYEEEE. CDR3 loop: CASSLGQGAYGYTF. As DNA, the CDR3 is TGTGCCAGCAGCTTGGGTCAGGGGGCCTATGGCTACACCTTC.

The chain is built from TRBV19 and TRBJ2-5, with 7 bases identical to TRBD1. CDR3 length: 14 amino acids. The germline V gene encodes CDR1 LNHDA and CDR2 SQIVND (reference sequence). After removal of 0 bases from V and 7 bases from J, the junction contained 5 bases not matched to a gene. In DNA, the CDR3 is TGTGCCAGTAGTATAGAGGGGACAGCTGGGACCCAGTACTTC. This encodes CASSIEGTAGTQYF.

DNA of the CDR3: TGCGCCAGCAGCCCTCAGATCTCTGGAAACACCATATATTTT. It encodes CASSPQISGNTIYF. The chain is built from TRBV5-1 and TRBJ1-3; no firm D call. The CDR3 length is 14 residues. Trimming pared 4 bases from V and 0 bases from J, leaving 8 bases between. Germline CDR1 and CDR2: SGHRS and YFSETQ.

The gene calls are TRBV19 and TRBJ1-2, with no clear D. The CDR3 covers 16 residues. CDR1 LNHDA and CDR2 SQIVND come from the germline V gene (reference sequence). Trimming shortened V by 5 bases and J by 0 bases, and 16 bases separated the two germline ends. In DNA form, the CDR3 reads TGTGCCAGTAGTCCGGACCCCGGACGAGCTAACTATGGCTACACCTTC. Its protein product is CASSPDPGRANYGYTF.

The chain recombines TRBV19 with TRBJ1-6, with a tentative D call TRBD1 (6 bases). Germline V gives CDR1 LNHDA, CDR2 SQIVND (reference sequence). The CDR3 consists of 15 residues. V shed 1 base and J shed 5 bases, with 9 bases lying between them. CDR3 in amino acids: CASSIGGANNSPLHF. CDR3 DNA sequence: TGTGCCAGTAGTATAGGGGGGGCCAATAATTCACCCCTCCACTTT.

The V and J genes are TRBV6-6 and TRBJ2-1; 9 bases fit TRBD2. CDR1 is MNHNY and CDR2 is SVGAGI in the germline V gene (reference sequence). This CDR3 is 14 amino acids long. V shed 4 bases, J shed 6 bases, and the junction held 4 bases outside the gene matches. The CDR3, as DNA: TGTGCCAGCAGTTCTAGCGGGGAATTCAATGAGCAGTTCTTC. Translation: CASSSSGEFNEQFF.